Listed here is a single T cell receptor (beta chain). Its antigen is as yet unknown. These data originate in a study of CD8 T cells in Susac syndrome. General study points: The study acknowledged a relatively small number of individuals in its TCR sequencing and HLA analysis.

CD8+ and CD4+ T cells from blood underwent TCR beta sequencing, which was carried out in a high-throughput format. The multiple sclerosis controls consisted of treatment-naive patients with relapsing-remitting disease, either stable or active. Trimming cost V 8 bases and J 3 bases, with 12 bases left between them. The CDR3 spans 13 residues. Germline V gives CDR1 SNHLY, CDR2 FYNNEI. Random hexamers served to reverse transcribe roughly 0.45 to 1 ug RNA. Across 54 Vbeta and 13 Jbeta, immunoSEQ multiplex PCR amplified TCR beta CDR3. TCRdb reprocessed the immunoSEQ multiplex PCR reads with MiXCR, giving one entry per CDR3 protein. This table has about 140,000 distinct CDR3 sequences, approximately 95% appearing once.

The sequencing sample was made of CD4+ T cells from PBMCs. The chain recombines TRBV2 with TRBJ2-3; D perhaps matches TRBD1 (6 bases). The TCR originated in a human donor with multiple sclerosis. The CDR3 nucleotides are TGTGCCAGCTCAGAAGGGGGAACAGATACGCAGTATTTT. Translation gives CASSEGGTDTQYF. Full variable domain (remainder filled in from reference TRBV2 and TRBJ2-3): EPEVTQTPSHQVTQMGQEVILRCVPISNHLYFYWYRQILGQKVEFLVSFYNNEISEKSEIFDDQFSVERPDGSNFTLKIRSTKLEDSAMYFCASSEGGTDTQYFGPGTRLTVL.